The 32 T cell receptor beta chains listed next were all sequenced from one sample in a study of T cells after yellow fever vaccination. TCRdb itself ran the 5' RACE reads through MiXCR, one entry per CDR3 protein. Altogether over 250,000 distinct CDR3 sequences are present, roughly 4% being singletons, with the ten largest covering around 23%. The sample consisted of PBMCs, taken 5 days after the yellow fever booster vaccination. These receptors were collected from a man aged 18-30 years who received the YFV17D yellow fever vaccine.

This clonotype was observed a handful of times. This rearrangement joins TRBV15 to TRBJ1-1, with a possible D match to TRBD1 (5 bases). The CDR3 loop spans 14 amino acids. The V gene lost 3 bases and the J gene lost 5 bases, with 13 bases spanning the gap. Germline assignment: CDR1 LNHNV and CDR2 YYDKDF (reference sequence). CDR3 DNA sequence: TGTGCCACCAGCAGTTCCGGGGGTAGGACTGAAGCTTTCTTT. It encodes CATSSSGGRTEAFF.

The V and J genes are TRBV7-6 and TRBJ1-1; D ambiguous. The germline gives CDR1 SGHVS, CDR2 FNYEAQ. The CDR3 is 15 amino acids. V was trimmed by 1 base and J by 0 bases, leaving 9 bases between them. CDR3 in amino acids: CASSLGETMNTEAFF. The CDR3 nucleotides read TGTGCCAGCAGCTTAGGGGAGACCATGAACACTGAAGCTTTCTTT.

The genes are TRBV25-1 and TRBJ1-2; D unresolved. The CDR3 sequence is 12 residues long. V dropped 6 bases and J dropped 8 bases, with 13 bases sitting between them. Looked up from germline, CDR1 is MGHDK and CDR2 is SYGVNS. The CDR3 loop reads CASRSLGIGYTF. In DNA form, the CDR3 reads TGTGCCAGCAGAAGTTTGGGGATCGGCTACACCTTC.

There are a few counts of this clonotype. The chain has TRBV12-3 or TRBV12-4 and TRBJ2-5, with 9 bases identical to TRBD2. The CDR3 is 13 amino acids. V lost 6 bases to trimming and J lost 5 bases; unmatched junction nucleotides: 4. The CDR3 DNA is TGTGCCAGCAGAGGGACTAGCTGGGAGACCCAGTACTTC. Its translation is CASRGTSWETQYF.

This clonotype was found a few times. The chain joins TRBV12-3 or TRBV12-4 to TRBJ2-5; 13 nucleotides agree with TRBD2. Trimming removed 3 bases from V and 7 bases from J; junction bases left unmatched: 8. The CDR3 has 16 amino acids. The CDR3 DNA is TGTGCCAGCAGTTTTGGGACTAGCGGGGTTCTAGGGACCCAGTACTTC. Its translation is CASSFGTSGVLGTQYF.

The J gene is TRBJ2-1, the V gene TRBV29-1; no clear D gene. CDR3 length: 14 residues. CDR1 SQVTM and CDR2 ANQGSEA come from the germline V gene. V lost 0 bases and J 9 bases, leaving 15 bases between the germline ends. CDR3 sequence: CSVEDNLSRTEQFF. In DNA, the CDR3 is TGCAGCGTTGAAGATAACCTCAGTCGCACTGAGCAGTTCTTC.

The table lists this clonotype with a few counts. This rearrangement joins TRBV25-1 to TRBJ2-2, with a tentative D call TRBD2 (6 bases). The V gene lost 8 bases and the J gene lost 9 bases, with 13 bases spanning the gap. Germline CDR1 MGHDK, CDR2 SYGVNS. The CDR3 totals 12 residues. CDR3 bases: TGTGCCAGCGGGCGGGGAGTGAGGGAGCTGTTTTTT. Protein: CASGRGVRELFF.

In this sample, this clonotype turned up many times. This sequence joins TRBV5-1 and TRBJ1-4; 9 bases map to TRBD1. Germline V gene lookup returns CDR1 SGHRS and CDR2 YFSETQ. The junction had 6 bases not matched to a gene; V was cut back by 4 bases and J by 8 bases. The CDR3 is 14 amino acids. The CDR3: CASSLGQGGEKLFF. CDR3 nucleotides: TGCGCCAGCAGCCTGGGACAGGGTGGCGAAAAACTGTTTTTT.

This clonotype has a count of ten or more. This rearrangement joins TRBV20-1 to TRBJ2-3, with D possibly being TRBD1 or TRBD2 (5 bases each). Trimming shortened V by 5 bases and J by 0 bases, and 21 bases separated the two germline ends. The CDR3 contains 17 residues. Germline values: CDR1 DFQATT, CDR2 SNEGSKA (reference sequence). The CDR3 is CSAFNPLVRESTDTQYF. In nucleotides, the CDR3 is TGCAGTGCTTTCAACCCCTTGGTCAGGGAGAGCACAGATACGCAGTATTTT.

Only a few counts were recorded for this clonotype. This chain uses TRBV7-8 with TRBJ1-2; TRBD1 aligns across 9 bases. The CDR3 contains 14 residues. Trimming removed 1 base from V and 10 bases from J; junction bases left unmatched: 7. Per the germline V gene, CDR1 is SGHVS and CDR2 is FQNEAQ. CDR3 nucleotides: TGTGCCAGCAGCTTAGGGGTCGGGACAGGGCACTACACCTTC. Translating gives CASSLGVGTGHYTF.

The chain employs TRBV30 and TRBJ1-1; possibly TRBD1 for D (5 bases). Per the germline V gene, CDR1 is GTSNPN and CDR2 is SVGIG (reference sequence). This CDR3 is built from 14 residues. With 2 bases removed from V and 5 bases from J, the gap between germline ends came to 15 bases. In DNA form, the CDR3 reads TGTGCCTGGAGTCTACGCGCAGGGCGAACTGAAGCTTTCTTT. It encodes CAWSLRAGRTEAFF. The variable domain in full, with the rest retrieved from reference TRBV30 and TRBJ1-1, is SQTIHQWPATLVQPVGSPLSLECTVEGTSNPNLYWYRQAAGRGLQLLFYSVGIGQISSEVPQNLSASRPQDRQFILSSKKLLLSDSGFYLCAWSLRAGRTEAFFGQGTRLTVV.

There are a few counts of this clonotype. This chain joins TRBV30 and TRBJ1-1, with D maybe TRBD1 (5 bases). The V end was cut by 6 bases, the J end by 5 bases, with 16 bases between. This CDR3 contains 13 residues. Germline V CDR1 and CDR2: GTSNPN, SVGIG (reference sequence). The CDR3 sequence is CACQRGTTTEAFF. Written as DNA, the CDR3 is TGTGCCTGTCAAAGAGGGACGACGACTGAAGCTTTCTTT.

This clonotype was counted many times. This sequence joins TRBV2 and TRBJ1-2; a possible D gene is TRBD1 (5 bases). The CDR3 contains 15 residues. Germline V lookup: CDR1 SNHLY, CDR2 FYNNEI. Trimming took off 2 bases at V and 3 bases at J, with 13 bases between the two ends. CDR3 sequence (DNA): TGTGCCAGCAGTGAACGGGGCCAGGGCTACTATGGCTACACCTTC. This sequence encodes CASSERGQGYYGYTF.

The chain is built from TRBV4-3 and TRBJ1-1; D is uncertain. The CDR3 extends over 15 amino acids. The V gene lost 1 base and the J gene lost 1 base, with 10 bases spanning the gap. Germline CDR1 is LGHNA and CDR2 is YSLEER. The CDR3 here is CASSQVAGWNTEAFF. The CDR3 region has the DNA TGCGCCAGCAGCCAAGTGGCAGGCTGGAACACTGAAGCTTTCTTT.

This clonotype was observed a few times. CDR3 sequence (DNA): TGTGCCAGCAGCTTAGTGATGGGGGGGCAAGAGACCCAGTACTTC. Translating it yields CASSLVMGGQETQYF. The chain employs TRBV7-9 and TRBJ2-5; 7 nucleotides agree with TRBD2. The CDR3 consists of 15 residues. Germline trimming cut 1 base from V and 2 bases from J; bases unmatched to any gene: 4. CDR1 and CDR2 (germline): SEHNR, FQNEAQ (reference sequence). Combining the CDR3 with reference TRBV7-9 and TRBJ2-5 gives the whole variable domain DTGVSQNPRHKITKRGQNVTFRCDPISEHNRLYWYRQTLGQGPEFLTYFQNEAQLEKSRLLSDRFSAERPKGSFSTLEIQRTEQGDSAMYLCASSLVMGGQETQYFGPGTRLLVL.

This clonotype was seen more than once but under ten times. This chain uses TRBV9 with TRBJ2-7, with 7 bases identical to TRBD1. CDR1 is SGDLS and CDR2 is YYNGEE in the germline V gene. The V segment lost 3 bases and the J segment 4 bases; nucleotides outside the gene matches: 10. The CDR3 runs 15 residues. The chain's CDR3 is CASSGTEGAFYEQYF. The CDR3 nucleotides read TGTGCCAGCAGCGGAACTGAGGGGGCTTTTTACGAGCAGTACTTC.

This clonotype was recorded a few times. The gene calls are TRBV29-1 and TRBJ1-1, with D tentatively TRBD1 (6 bases). Germline lookup yields CDR1 SQVTM and CDR2 ANQGSEA. Trimming cost V 7 bases and J 0 bases, with 15 bases left between them. This CDR3 has 14 amino acids. The CDR3 bases are TGCAGCGGGGGGAGGACAGCTTTGAACACTGAAGCTTTCTTT. It specifies CSGGRTALNTEAFF.

The sample holds many counts of this clonotype. V is TRBV24-1 and J is TRBJ2-2; D might be TRBD1 (5 bases). The CDR3 totals 13 residues. V lost 9 bases to trimming and J lost 7 bases, with 14 bases between them. From germline, CDR1 is KGHDR and CDR2 SFDVKD. The CDR3 DNA is TGTGCCACCCAAGGTTGGGGCGACGGGGAGCTGTTTTTT. Its protein is CATQGWGDGELFF.

The genes are TRBV29-1 and TRBJ2-7; D is unresolved. Germline V gives CDR1 SQVTM, CDR2 ANQGSEA. V was cut by 6 bases and J by 6 bases, with 18 bases left in between. The CDR3 is 13 amino acids. CDR3 loop: CSVGFRGGGEQYF. The CDR3, as DNA: TGCAGCGTCGGATTCCGCGGTGGCGGCGAGCAGTACTTC.

The rearrangement uses TRBV12-3 or TRBV12-4 and TRBJ1-1; unclear D gene. CDR3 size: 14 residues. V was pared by 3 bases and J by 1 base, with 9 bases between. The CDR3 is CASSFLVGNTEAFF. The CDR3, as DNA: TGTGCCAGCAGTTTTTTAGTGGGGAACACTGAAGCTTTCTTT.

V gene TRBV6-5 combines with J gene TRBJ1-5; no firm D call. V shed 5 bases and J shed 0 bases, with 11 bases lying between them. CDR3 length: 15 residues. The germline V gene encodes CDR1 MNHEY and CDR2 SVGAGI. CDR3 protein: CASSPGLISNQPQHF. The DNA for the CDR3 is TGTGCCAGCAGTCCCGGACTGATTAGCAATCAGCCCCAGCATTTT.

This clonotype was found a few times. V and J are TRBV20-1 and TRBJ2-5; D may match TRBD1 or TRBD2 (7 bases each). Trimming removed 6 bases from V and 5 bases from J, with 19 bases in between. The CDR3 totals 14 residues. Germline V gives CDR1 DFQATT, CDR2 SNEGSKA (reference sequence). Here the CDR3 DNA reads TGCAGTGCCCCCCCAGGGGGGGCCTGGGAGACCCAGTACTTC. Protein sequence: CSAPPGGAWETQYF.

The rearrangement uses TRBV10-3 and TRBJ1-1; no definite D call. Germline V gives CDR1 ENHRY, CDR2 SYGVKD. V was pared by 7 bases and J by 7 bases, with 13 bases between. CDR3 length: 12 residues. CDR3 DNA: TGTGCCATCACTCCGGACGGGGATGAAGCTTTCTTT. It translates to CAITPDGDEAFF.

This clonotype was counted only a few times. The chain recombines TRBV27 with TRBJ2-1; 9 nucleotides agree with TRBD2. With 6 bases clipped from V and 9 bases from J, the junction kept 12 bases outside the gene matches. The CDR3 runs to 15 residues. Germline V gene lookup returns CDR1 MNHEY and CDR2 SMNVEV (reference sequence). CDR3 sequence reads: CASSLAASGAGEQFF. CDR3 nucleotide sequence: TGTGCCAGCAGCTTAGCGGCTAGCGGGGCTGGTGAGCAGTTCTTC.

The chain combines TRBV28 with TRBJ1-6, with TRBD1 as a possible D gene (5 bases). CDR1 and CDR2 from the germline V gene are MDHEN and SYDVKM. Trimming removed 6 bases at V and 7 bases at J, with 13 bases between. The CDR3 runs 14 residues. CDR3 bases: TGTGCCAGCAGGTCCGGGACGAAAAATTCACCCCTCCACTTT. The encoded protein is CASRSGTKNSPLHF.

This clonotype came up many times. J is TRBJ1-1 and V is TRBV7-9; no clear D. The CDR3 extends over 15 amino acids. With 5 bases removed from V and 3 bases from J, the gap between germline ends came to 16 bases. The germline CDR1 and CDR2 sequences are SEHNR and FQNEAQ (reference sequence). The DNA of the CDR3 is TGTGCCAGCAGCCCCCATGCGGGTGCCGACACTGAAGCTTTCTTT. This gives the protein CASSPHAGADTEAFF.

This chain links TRBV7-2 with TRBJ2-1, with D hard to call. Germline CDR1 reads SGHTA; CDR2 reads FQGNSA. V lost 1 base and J lost 10, with 8 bases in between. The length of the CDR3 is 12 residues. The DNA for the CDR3 is TGTGCCAGCAGCTTAGTAGAACACGAGCAGTTCTTC. This sequence encodes CASSLVEHEQFF.

V gene TRBV14 combines with J gene TRBJ1-1; 10 bases are a match to TRBD1. V shed 0 bases, J shed 0 bases, and the junction held 7 bases outside the gene matches. The germline gives CDR1 SGHDN, CDR2 FVKESK. The CDR3 is 18 amino acids. CDR3 DNA sequence: TGTGCCAGCAGCCAAGATAGTGGGACAGGGGTCATGAACACTGAAGCTTTCTTT. Translation: CASSQDSGTGVMNTEAFF.

This clonotype has at least ten counts. The chain couples TRBV5-5 to TRBJ2-5; TRBD2 matches at 8 bases. The V gene's germline CDR1 is SGHKS and CDR2 YYEKEE (reference sequence). The ends lost 0 bases at V and 0 bases at J; junction bases unmatched: 4. The CDR3 loop spans 16 amino acids. CDR3: CASSLVPAGDQETQYF. The CDR3 DNA reads TGTGCCAGCAGCTTGGTTCCAGCGGGGGACCAAGAGACCCAGTACTTC.

This clonotype was seen more than once but under ten times. The rearrangement links TRBV30 to TRBJ1-4; the D is unclear. Germline V gene data show CDR1 as GTSNPN and CDR2 as SVGIG (reference sequence). Trimming cost V 0 bases and J 4 bases, with 9 bases left between them. This CDR3 has 14 amino acids. The CDR3 sequence is CAWSVLEINEKLFF. The DNA of the CDR3 is TGTGCCTGGAGTGTATTGGAAATTAATGAAAAACTGTTTTTT.

V usage is TRBV18 and J usage is TRBJ2-4; 7 bases match TRBD1. With 3 bases clipped from V and 7 bases from J, the junction kept 9 bases outside the gene matches. The germline V gene has CDR1 KGHSH and CDR2 LQKENI. This CDR3 is built from 15 residues. In DNA form, the CDR3 reads TGTGCCAGCTCACCGTTAACAGGGGAAACGAACATTCAGTACTTC. Protein product: CASSPLTGETNIQYF.

This chain links TRBV19 with TRBJ2-7; tentatively, D is TRBD1 (6 bases). This CDR3 is 16 amino acids long. V was cut by 1 base and J by 3 bases, with 16 bases left in between. The germline CDR1 and CDR2 sequences are LNHDA and SQIVND (reference sequence). The CDR3 nucleotides read TGTGCCAGTAGTATAGGGACAGCTGGGGAAGGCTACGAGCAGTACTTC. Encoded protein: CASSIGTAGEGYEQYF.